Each of the 13 T cell receptor beta chains below was sequenced from the same sample in a study of blood T cell repertoires in COVID-19. Libraries were prepared by immunoSEQ multiplex PCR; TCRdb keeps only in-frame clonotypes and omits some of them. This sample has 25,000 to 35,000 clones, with 85% found just once. The sequencing sample was made of peripheral blood. These receptors came from a human donor in a cohort sampled during active COVID-19.

The chain uses TRBV4-3 and TRBJ2-2, with 9 nucleotides matching TRBD1. This CDR3 contains 20 residues. V was clipped by 3 bases and J by 1 base; unmatched bases: 15. The germline gives CDR1 LGHNA, CDR2 YSLEER. CDR3 protein: CASSHLTPRTGARNTGELFF. The DNA for the CDR3 is TGCGCCAGCAGCCATCTCACCCCAAGGACAGGGGCCAGGAACACCGGGGAGCTGTTTTTT.

The chain has TRBV19 and TRBJ1-5; 7 bases fit TRBD1. The length of the CDR3 is 18 residues. Germline CDR1 reads LNHDA; CDR2 reads SQIVND (reference sequence). V was pared by 2 bases and J by 0 bases, with 10 bases of the junction left unmatched. The CDR3 DNA follows: TGTGCCAGTAGTATATCCGGGGACAGAGTGTTTAGCAATCAGCCCCAGCATTTT. It specifies CASSISGDRVFSNQPQHF.

This chain uses TRBV6-6 with TRBJ2-2, with D possibly being TRBD1 (6 bases). From germline, CDR1 is MNHNY and CDR2 SVGAGI (reference sequence). Trimming pared 5 bases from V and 5 bases from J, leaving 21 bases between. This CDR3 spans 17 amino acids. The CDR3 here is CASSPPTGSGTTGELFF. The CDR3 DNA follows: TGTGCCAGCAGTCCGCCAACAGGGTCGGGAACGACCGGGGAGCTGTTTTTT.

The chain has TRBV5-1 and TRBJ2-5; 14 bases align to TRBD2. The CDR3 contains 13 residues. The J segment lost 13 bases and the V segment lost 3 bases, leaving 5 bases of the junction unmatched. The V gene's germline CDR1 is SGHRS and CDR2 YFSETQ. The CDR3 is CASSWGLAGARYF. In nucleotides, the CDR3 is TGCGCCAGCAGCTGGGGACTAGCGGGAGCCCGGTACTTC.

This chain uses TRBV9 with TRBJ2-5, with TRBD2 matching over 10 bases. Germline CDR1 SGDLS, CDR2 YYNGEE. This CDR3 spans 16 amino acids. V was clipped by 3 bases and J by 4 bases; unmatched bases: 9. The CDR3 reads CASSATSGGAVETQYF. The CDR3 DNA reads TGTGCCAGCAGCGCAACGAGCGGGGGGGCCGTAGAGACCCAGTACTTC.

The chain recombines TRBV7-2 with TRBJ2-2; unclear D gene. The CDR3 has 14 amino acids. V gave up 1 base and J gave up 4 bases, with 7 bases separating them. CDR1 is SGHTA, CDR2 FQGNSA, per germline. The CDR3 here is CASSLVSVTGELFF. In nucleotides, the CDR3 is TGTGCCAGCAGCTTAGTCAGCGTCACCGGGGAGCTGTTTTTT.

The chain recombines TRBV4-2 with TRBJ2-5; 9 positions match TRBD2. Germline V lookup: CDR1 LGHNA, CDR2 YNFKEQ. The CDR3 extends over 18 amino acids. The J segment lost 1 base and the V segment lost 1 base, leaving 10 bases of the junction unmatched. CDR3 DNA sequence: TGTGCCAGCAGCCAAGTATTAGCGGGGGACCCCCGCCAAGAGACCCAGTACTTC. It is translated as CASSQVLAGDPRQETQYF.

Only a few counts were recorded for this clone. J is TRBJ1-1 and V is TRBV28, with TRBD1 matching 7 bases. Germline CDR1 MDHEN, CDR2 SYDVKM. The ends lost 2 bases at V and 0 bases at J; junction bases unmatched: 15. The CDR3 totals 19 residues. The CDR3 protein is CASSLGRAYRGTMNTEAFF. CDR3 nucleotides: TGTGCCAGCAGTTTAGGTCGGGCATACAGGGGCACAATGAACACTGAAGCTTTCTTT.

The genes are TRBV9 and TRBJ2-5, with 13 bases lining up with TRBD2. There are 16 residues in the CDR3. Germline CDR1 SGDLS, CDR2 YYNGEE. J was trimmed by 7 bases and V by 3 bases; bases with no gene match: 9. In nucleotides, the CDR3 is TGTGCCAGCAGCGGAACTAGCGGGGGGGCCACTGGGACCCAGTACTTC. Translation gives CASSGTSGGATGTQYF.

V usage is TRBV7-9 and J usage is TRBJ1-1, with D hard to call. Deletions cut 1 base from V and 1 base from J, with 10 bases between. Germline CDR1 and CDR2: SEHNR and FQNEAQ (reference sequence). The CDR3 is made up of 15 amino acids. Here the CDR3 DNA reads TGTGCCAGCAGCTTAGTACCCTATGGGAACACTGAAGCTTTCTTT. This translates into CASSLVPYGNTEAFF.

The rearrangement uses TRBV5-1 and TRBJ2-5; 7 positions match TRBD2. Germline V gene lookup returns CDR1 SGHRS and CDR2 YFSETQ. The CDR3 runs 14 residues. After removal of 0 bases from V and 4 bases from J, the junction contained 3 bases not matched to a gene. As DNA, the CDR3 is TGCGCCAGCAGCTTGGTTGCGGGGGTAGAGACCCAGTACTTC. Translated, it gives CASSLVAGVETQYF.

This clone was seen a single time. The genes are TRBV19 and TRBJ1-1, with a weak D call TRBD1 (5 bases). The ends were cut back, 5 bases at V and 1 base at J, with 11 bases in the middle. Per germline, CDR1 LNHDA and CDR2 SQIVND (reference sequence). CDR3 length equals 14 residues. CDR3 protein: CASSPDSTNTEAFF. The CDR3 DNA is TGTGCCAGTAGTCCCGACAGTACGAACACTGAAGCTTTCTTT.

This chain links TRBV6-5 with TRBJ2-5, with a weak D call TRBD1 (5 bases). The germline V gene has CDR1 MNHEY and CDR2 SVGAGI. This CDR3 has 11 amino acids. V gave up 8 bases and J gave up 6 bases, with 10 bases separating them. This CDR3 reads CASQDIQTQYF. CDR3 sequence (DNA): TGTGCCAGCCAGGACATCCAGACCCAGTACTTC.